This TCR beta chain was profiled in a study of T-cell memory formation after mild COVID-19. Whole-study results and caveats: Whereas later expanders leaned CD4+, clones contracting day 15 to 85 showed a balanced CD4/CD8 makeup.

The CDR3 totals 16 residues. V gave up 6 bases and J gave up 6 bases, with 21 bases separating them. From germline, CDR1 is SGHRS and CDR2 YFSETQ. Details on this clonotype: The antigen is not known.

Using constant-segment primers, 5'RACE produced TCR alpha and TCR beta cDNA libraries carrying sample barcodes and UMIs. MiXCR was run by TCRdb on the 5' RACE reads, yielding one entry per CDR3 protein. The sample consists of 90,000 to 120,000 distinct CDR3 sequences, roughly a sixth of them appearing once. The V and J genes are TRBV5-1 and TRBJ2-2, with D unresolved. The source is a young man who had mild COVID-19 (a few samples of this study predate the infection). Cell type and time point are not known. Source material: PBMCs or a T cell subset sorted from them (not recorded which). The CDR3 DNA sequence: TGCGCCAGCACGCCGCCCCCGTACACCCTACCCGGGGAGCTGTTTTTT. Residues: CASTPPPYTLPGELFF.